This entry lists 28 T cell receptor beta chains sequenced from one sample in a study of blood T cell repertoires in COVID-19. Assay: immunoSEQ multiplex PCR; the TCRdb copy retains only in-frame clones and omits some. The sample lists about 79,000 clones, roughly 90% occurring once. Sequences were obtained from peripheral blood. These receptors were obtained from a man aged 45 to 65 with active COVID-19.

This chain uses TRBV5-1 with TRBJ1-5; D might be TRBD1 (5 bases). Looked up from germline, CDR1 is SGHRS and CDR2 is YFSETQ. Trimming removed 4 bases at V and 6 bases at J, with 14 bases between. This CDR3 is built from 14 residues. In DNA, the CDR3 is TGCGCCAGCAGCGCGGGGGGAGAGGGTCAGCCCCAGCATTTT. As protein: CASSAGGEGQPQHF.

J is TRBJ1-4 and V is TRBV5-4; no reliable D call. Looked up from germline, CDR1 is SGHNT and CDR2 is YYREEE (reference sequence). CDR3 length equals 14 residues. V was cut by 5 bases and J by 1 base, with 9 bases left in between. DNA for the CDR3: TGTGCCAGCAGTTCGGGAGGAACTAATGAAAAACTGTTTTTT. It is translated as CASSSGGTNEKLFF.

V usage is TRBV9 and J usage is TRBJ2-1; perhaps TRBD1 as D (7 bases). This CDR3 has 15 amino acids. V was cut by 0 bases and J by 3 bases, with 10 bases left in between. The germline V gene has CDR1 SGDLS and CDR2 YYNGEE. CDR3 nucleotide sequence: TGTGCCAGCAGCGTAGGCGGGACAGTCTACAATGAGCAGTTCTTC. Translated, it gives CASSVGGTVYNEQFF.

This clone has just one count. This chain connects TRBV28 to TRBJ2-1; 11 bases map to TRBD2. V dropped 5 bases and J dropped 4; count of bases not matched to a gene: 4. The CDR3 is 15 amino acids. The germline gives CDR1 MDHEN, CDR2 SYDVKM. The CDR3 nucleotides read TGTGCCAGCAGTATAGCGGGGGGGCCGTACAATGAGCAGTTCTTC. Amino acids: CASSIAGGPYNEQFF.

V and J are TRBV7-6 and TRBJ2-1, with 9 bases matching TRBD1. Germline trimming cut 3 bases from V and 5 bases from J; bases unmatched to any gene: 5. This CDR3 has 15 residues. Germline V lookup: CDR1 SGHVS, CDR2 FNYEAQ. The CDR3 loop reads CASSFRDRVNNEQFF. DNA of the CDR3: TGTGCCAGCAGCTTCCGGGACAGGGTAAACAATGAGCAGTTCTTC.

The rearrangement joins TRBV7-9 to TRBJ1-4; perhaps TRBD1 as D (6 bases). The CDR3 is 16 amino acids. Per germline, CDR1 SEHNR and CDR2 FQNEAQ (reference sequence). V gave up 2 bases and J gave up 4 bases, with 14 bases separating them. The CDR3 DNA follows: TGTGCCAGCAGCTTATTCCAGGGGTGGGATAATGAAAAACTGTTTTTT. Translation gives CASSLFQGWDNEKLFF.

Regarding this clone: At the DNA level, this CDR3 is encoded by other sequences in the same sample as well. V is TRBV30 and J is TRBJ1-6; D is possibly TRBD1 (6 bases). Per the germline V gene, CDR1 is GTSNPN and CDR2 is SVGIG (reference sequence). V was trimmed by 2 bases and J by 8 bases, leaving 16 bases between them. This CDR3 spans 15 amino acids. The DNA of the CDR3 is TGTGCCTGGAGTTTAATCAGGGGACGGCATTCACCCCTCCACTTT. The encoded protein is CAWSLIRGRHSPLHF.

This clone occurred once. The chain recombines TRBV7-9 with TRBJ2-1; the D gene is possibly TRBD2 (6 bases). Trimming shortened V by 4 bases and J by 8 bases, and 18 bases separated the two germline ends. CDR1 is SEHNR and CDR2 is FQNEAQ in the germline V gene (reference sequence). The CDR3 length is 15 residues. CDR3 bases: TGTGCCAGCAGCTCGACGGGACTCGGGGGAGATGAGCAGTTCTTC. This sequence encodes CASSSTGLGGDEQFF. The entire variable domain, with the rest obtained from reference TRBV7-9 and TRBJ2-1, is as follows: DTGVSQNPRHKITKRGQNVTFRCDPISEHNRLYWYRQTLGQGPEFLTYFQNEAQLEKSRLLSDRFSAERPKGSFSTLEIQRTEQGDSAMYLCASSSTGLGGDEQFFGPGTRLTVL.

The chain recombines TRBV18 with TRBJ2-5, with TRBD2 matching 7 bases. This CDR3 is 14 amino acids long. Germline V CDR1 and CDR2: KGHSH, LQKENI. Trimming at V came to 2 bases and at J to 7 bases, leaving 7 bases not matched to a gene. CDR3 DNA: TGTGCCAGCTCACCAGCAGGGAGGGACGGGACCCAGTACTTC. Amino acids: CASSPAGRDGTQYF.

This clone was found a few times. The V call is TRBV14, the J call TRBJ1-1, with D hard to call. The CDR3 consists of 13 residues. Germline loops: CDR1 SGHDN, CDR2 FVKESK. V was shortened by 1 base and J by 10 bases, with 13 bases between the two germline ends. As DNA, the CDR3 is TGTGCCAGCAGCCAAGTAGAAGGAGTCCCAGCTTTCTTT. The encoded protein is CASSQVEGVPAFF. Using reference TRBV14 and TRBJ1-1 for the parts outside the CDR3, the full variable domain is EAGVTQFPSHSVIEKGQTVTLRCDPISGHDNLYWYRRVMGKEIKFLLHFVKESKQDESGMPNNRFLAERTGGTYSTLKVQPAELEDSGVYFCASSQVEGVPAFFGQGTRLTVV.

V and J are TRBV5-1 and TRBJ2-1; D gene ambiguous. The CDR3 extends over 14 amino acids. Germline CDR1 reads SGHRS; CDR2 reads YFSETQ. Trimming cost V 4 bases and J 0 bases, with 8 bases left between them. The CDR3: CASSKRGSYNEQFF. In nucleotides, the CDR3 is TGCGCCAGCAGCAAACGAGGCTCCTACAATGAGCAGTTCTTC.

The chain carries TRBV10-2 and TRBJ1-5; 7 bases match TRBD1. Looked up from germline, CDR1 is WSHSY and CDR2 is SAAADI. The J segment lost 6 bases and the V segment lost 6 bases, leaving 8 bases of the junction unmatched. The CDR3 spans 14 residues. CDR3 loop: CASRGDRETQPQHF. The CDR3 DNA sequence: TGCGCCAGCAGAGGTGACAGGGAAACTCAGCCCCAGCATTTT.

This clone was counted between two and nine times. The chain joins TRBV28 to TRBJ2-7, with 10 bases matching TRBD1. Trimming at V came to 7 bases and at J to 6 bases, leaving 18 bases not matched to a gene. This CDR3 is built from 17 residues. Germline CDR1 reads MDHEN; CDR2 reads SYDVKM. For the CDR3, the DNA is TGTGCCAGCAACCAAGCCAGGGGGGACAGGGGATTTCTCGAGCAGTACTTC. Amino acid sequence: CASNQARGDRGFLEQYF.

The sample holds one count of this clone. The CDR3 here is CASSQDRVGTEAFF. The CDR3, as DNA: TGTGCCAGCAGCCAGGACAGGGTAGGGACTGAAGCTTTCTTT. V and J are TRBV7-9 and TRBJ1-1; the match to TRBD1 covers 8 bases. Germline V gene data show CDR1 as SEHNR and CDR2 as FQNEAQ (reference sequence). Trimming cost V 5 bases and J 5 bases; bases outside gene matches: 7. The CDR3 runs 14 residues.

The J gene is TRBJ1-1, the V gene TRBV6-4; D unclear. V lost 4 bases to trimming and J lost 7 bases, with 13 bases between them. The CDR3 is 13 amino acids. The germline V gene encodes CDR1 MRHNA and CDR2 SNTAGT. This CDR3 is CASSAFSESEAFF. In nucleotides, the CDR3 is TGTGCCAGCAGTGCGTTCAGCGAGAGTGAAGCTTTCTTT.

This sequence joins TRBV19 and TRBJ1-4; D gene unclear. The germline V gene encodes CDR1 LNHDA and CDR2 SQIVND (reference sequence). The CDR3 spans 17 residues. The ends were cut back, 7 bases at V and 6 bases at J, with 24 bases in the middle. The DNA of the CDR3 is TGTGCCAGTAATAGAGTGGGAGTAGCGGTCTCCCATGAAAAACTGTTTTTT. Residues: CASNRVGVAVSHEKLFF.

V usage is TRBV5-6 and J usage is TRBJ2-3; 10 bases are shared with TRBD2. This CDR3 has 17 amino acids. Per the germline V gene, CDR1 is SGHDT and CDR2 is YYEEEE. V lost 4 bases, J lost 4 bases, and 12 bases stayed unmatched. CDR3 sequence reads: CASSRLGSGGASDTQYF. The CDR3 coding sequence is TGTGCCAGCAGCCGCCTTGGGAGCGGGGGGGCCTCAGATACGCAGTATTTT.

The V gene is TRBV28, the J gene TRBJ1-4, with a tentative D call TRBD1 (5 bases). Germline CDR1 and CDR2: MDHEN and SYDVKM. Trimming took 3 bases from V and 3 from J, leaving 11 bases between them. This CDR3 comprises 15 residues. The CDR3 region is CASSFKGLANEKLFF. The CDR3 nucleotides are TGTGCCAGCAGTTTTAAGGGGCTAGCTAATGAAAAACTGTTTTTT.

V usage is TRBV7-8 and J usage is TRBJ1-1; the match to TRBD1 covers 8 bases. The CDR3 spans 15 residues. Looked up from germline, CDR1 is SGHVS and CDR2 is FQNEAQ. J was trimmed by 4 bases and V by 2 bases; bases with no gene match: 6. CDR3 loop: CASSLTRTGITEAFF. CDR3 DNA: TGTGCCAGCAGCTTAACGCGGACAGGGATCACTGAAGCTTTCTTT.

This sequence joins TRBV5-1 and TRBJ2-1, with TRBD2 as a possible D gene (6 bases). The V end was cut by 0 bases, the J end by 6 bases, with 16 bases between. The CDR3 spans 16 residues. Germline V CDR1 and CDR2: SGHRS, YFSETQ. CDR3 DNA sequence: TGCGCCAGCAGCTTGGCCTCAGCGGGCGGCTTCAATGAGCAGTTCTTC. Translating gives CASSLASAGGFNEQFF. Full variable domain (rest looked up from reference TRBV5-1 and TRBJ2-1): KAGVTQTPRYLIKTRGQQVTLSCSPISGHRSVSWYQQTPGQGLQFLFEYFSETQRNKGNFPGRFSGRQFSNSRSEMNVSTLELGDSALYLCASSLASAGGFNEQFFGPGTRLTVL.

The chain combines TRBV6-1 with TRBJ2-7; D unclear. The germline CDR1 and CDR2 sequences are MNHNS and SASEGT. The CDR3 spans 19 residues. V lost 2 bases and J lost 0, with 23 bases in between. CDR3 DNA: TGTGCCAGCAGTGAATACTCTGTGACTGTGGCAATAAGCTCCTACGAGCAGTACTTC. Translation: CASSEYSVTVAISSYEQYF.

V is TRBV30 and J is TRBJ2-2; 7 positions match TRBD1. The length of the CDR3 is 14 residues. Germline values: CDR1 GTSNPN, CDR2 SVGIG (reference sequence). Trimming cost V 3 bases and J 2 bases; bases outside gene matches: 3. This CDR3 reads CAWRGDSNTGELFF. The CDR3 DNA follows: TGTGCCTGGAGGGGGGACAGCAACACCGGGGAGCTGTTTTTT.

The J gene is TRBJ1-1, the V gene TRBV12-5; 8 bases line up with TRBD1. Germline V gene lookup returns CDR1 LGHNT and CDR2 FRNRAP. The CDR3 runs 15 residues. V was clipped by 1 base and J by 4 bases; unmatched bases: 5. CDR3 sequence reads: CASGLDRGAVTEAFF. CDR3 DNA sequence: TGTGCTAGTGGTTTGGACAGGGGGGCGGTCACTGAAGCTTTCTTT.

The CDR3 DNA reads TGCAGTGCTCCCGTCTCCGGGGAGCTGTTTTTT. Translated: CSAPVSGELFF. V usage is TRBV20-1 and J usage is TRBJ2-2; the D is unclear. The germline CDR1 and CDR2 sequences are DFQATT and SNEGSKA (reference sequence). This CDR3 has 11 residues. V was shortened by 5 bases and J by 6 bases, with 7 bases between the two germline ends.

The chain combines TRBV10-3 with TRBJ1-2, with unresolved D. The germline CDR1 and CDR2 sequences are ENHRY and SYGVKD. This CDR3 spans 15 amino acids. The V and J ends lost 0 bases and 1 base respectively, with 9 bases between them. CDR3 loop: CAISESRQFNYGYTF. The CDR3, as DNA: TGTGCCATCAGTGAGTCGCGGCAGTTTAACTATGGCTACACCTTC.

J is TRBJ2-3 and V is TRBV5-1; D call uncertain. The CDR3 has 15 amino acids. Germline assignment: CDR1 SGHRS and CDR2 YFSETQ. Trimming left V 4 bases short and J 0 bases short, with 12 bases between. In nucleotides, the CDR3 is TGCGCCAGCAGCCCCTCTGGGCCTAGCACAGATACGCAGTATTTT. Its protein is CASSPSGPSTDTQYF.

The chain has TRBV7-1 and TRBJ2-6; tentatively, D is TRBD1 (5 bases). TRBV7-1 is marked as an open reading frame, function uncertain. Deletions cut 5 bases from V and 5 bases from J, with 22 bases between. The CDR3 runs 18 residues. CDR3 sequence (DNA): TGTGCCAGCAGCCGGCCGGATCACGGACAAAGTCGGGCCAACGTCCTGACTTTC. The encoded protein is CASSRPDHGQSRANVLTF.

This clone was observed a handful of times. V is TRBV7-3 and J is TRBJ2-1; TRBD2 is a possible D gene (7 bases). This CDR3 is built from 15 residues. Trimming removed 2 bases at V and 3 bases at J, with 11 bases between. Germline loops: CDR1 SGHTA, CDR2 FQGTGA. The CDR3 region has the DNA TGTGCCAGCAGCTTAGCGGGGGCTTTCTACAATGAGCAGTTCTTC. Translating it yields CASSLAGAFYNEQFF.